This T cell receptor beta chain was sequenced during a study of blood T cell repertoires in COVID-19 (dated by TCRdb to the early 2020s). Regarding the study in general: ImmuneRACE Cohort 3 recovered participants were defined by two consecutive negative NP/OP PCR tests, healthcare professional clearance, or symptom resolution. Samples from collaborators originated in the United States, Italy and Spain and spanned both the acute and convalescent phases of COVID-19. The material from the prospective study consisted of cDNA or gDNA derived from T cells, B-cell-depleted T cells, or PBMCs. Subjects who had been exposed to COVID-19, were actively infected with it, or had recovered from it provided the deeply sampled blood TCRbeta repertoires that made up the dataset. The repertoires were released in a freely available public database intended as a resource for research on the immune response to SARS-CoV-2. The samples were drawn from two sources: the first 160 participants of the ongoing ImmuneRACE study, and 1,000 to 1,500 subjects contributed by 6 global collaborators. Sample metadata almost always included a de-identified subject ID, COVID-19 status, age in years and sex. HLA class I and class II types, where available, came from metadata supplied by the sample provider rather than from assay-based typing.

As regards this clone: The antigen it recognizes is unknown. The input lacks base qualities; no much larger clone sits a single base away.

Deletion took 2 bases off V and 5 bases off J, with a span of 16 bases between the germline ends. From the cysteine through the phenylalanine, the CDR3 covers 16 amino acids. Of the read, only the CDR3 DNA is kept; its 48 bases are in frame from base 1. CDR1 SGDLS and CDR2 YYNGEE were looked up in the germline V gene. Participants in the prospective study were enrolled through a virtual design, were aged roughly 18 to 100 years, and lived in 24 United States geographic areas. In the prospective study, participants were assigned to cohorts based on the clinical history participants reported in a screening survey and a study questionnaire. In the prospective study, mobile phlebotomists collected whole blood, serum and a nasopharyngeal or oropharyngeal swab from each participant. Prospective study participants could optionally give additional blood draws and questionnaires over a 2-month period. Prospective study blood samples were shipped either frozen or at room temperature before DNA extraction.

What the work shows at the level of the full study, not this receptor alone: Clinical and demographic metadata were provided uncurated, with the amount varying by source and participant.

TCRbeta CDR3 regions were amplified from genomic DNA using the immunoSEQ Assay, a bias-controlled multiplex PCR. The study's own analysis went as follows. Nucleated cell counts per sample were estimated from amplification of reference gene primers within the assay. To quantify the absolute abundance of each unique TCRbeta CDR3 rearrangement, sequence reads were collapsed and filtered. Productive Simpson clonality was computed per sample as the square root of Simpson's diversity index over productive rearrangements. TCRdb took over this immuneACCESS table, retaining in-frame rearrangements with V and J assigned. Such tables are incomplete; in checked studies, under half of the missing clones stem from an unresolved V gene, and the remainder is unexplained. For V, J and clone size, that table is used; D and trimming come from the DNA. Here the sample has hundreds of thousands of clones; 80% to 90% occur a single time. 3% to 3.5% of the sample lies in the top ten.

The sequence links TRBV9 to TRBJ2-2, and possibly TRBD1, on 5 matching bases. Material: PBMCs or T cells enriched from blood (not recorded which). This TCR derives from a woman aged 50 to 60 in a cohort exposed to, infected with or recovered from COVID-19 (not recorded which). The CDR3 loop reads CASSVEAGMRTGELFF. At the DNA level, the sequence is TGTGCCAGCAGCGTGGAAGCAGGGATGCGAACCGGGGAGCTGTTTTTT. The full variable domain, completed from the reference TRBV9 and TRBJ2-2 proteins outside the CDR3, reads DSGVTQTPKHLITATGQRVTLRCSPRSGDLSVYWYQQSLDQGLQFLIQYYNGEERAKGNILERFSAQQFPDLHSELNLSSLELGDSALYFCASSVEAGMRTGELFFGEGSRLTVL.